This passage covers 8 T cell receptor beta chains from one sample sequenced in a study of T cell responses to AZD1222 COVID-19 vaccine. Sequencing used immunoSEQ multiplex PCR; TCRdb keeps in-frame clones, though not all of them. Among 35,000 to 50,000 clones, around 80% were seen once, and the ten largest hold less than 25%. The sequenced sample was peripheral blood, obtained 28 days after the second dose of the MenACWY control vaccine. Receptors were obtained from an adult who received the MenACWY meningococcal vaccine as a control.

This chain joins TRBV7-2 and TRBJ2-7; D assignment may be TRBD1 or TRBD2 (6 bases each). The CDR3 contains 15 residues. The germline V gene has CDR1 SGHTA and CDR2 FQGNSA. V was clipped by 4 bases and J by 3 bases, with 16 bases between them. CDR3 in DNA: TGTGCCAGCAGCTCACTAGGCGGGACAAACTACGAGCAGTACGTC. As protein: CASSSLGGTNYEQYV.

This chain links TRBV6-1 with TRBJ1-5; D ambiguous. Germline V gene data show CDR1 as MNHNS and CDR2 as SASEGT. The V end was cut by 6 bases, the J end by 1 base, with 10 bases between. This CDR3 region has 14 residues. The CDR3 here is CASRDISSNQPQHF. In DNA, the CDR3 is TGTGCCAGCAGGGATATTTCGAGCAATCAGCCCCAGCATTTT.

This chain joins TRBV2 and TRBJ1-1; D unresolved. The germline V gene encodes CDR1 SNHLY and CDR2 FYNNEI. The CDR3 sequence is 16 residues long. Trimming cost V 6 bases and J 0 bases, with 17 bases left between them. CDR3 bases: TGTGCCAGCAGACGACGGACTGAGGGCCTGAACACTGAAGCTTTCTTT. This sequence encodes CASRRRTEGLNTEAFF.

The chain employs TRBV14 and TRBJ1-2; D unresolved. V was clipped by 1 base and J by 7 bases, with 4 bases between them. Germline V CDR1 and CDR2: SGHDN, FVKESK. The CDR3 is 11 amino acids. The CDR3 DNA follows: TGTGCCAGCAGCCAAGGAAGTGGCTACACCTTC. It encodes CASSQGSGYTF.

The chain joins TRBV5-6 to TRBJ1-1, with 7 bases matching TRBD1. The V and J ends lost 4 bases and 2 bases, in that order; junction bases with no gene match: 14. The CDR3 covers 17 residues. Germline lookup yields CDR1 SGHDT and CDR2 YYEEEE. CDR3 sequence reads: CASSLPFKGARNTEAFF. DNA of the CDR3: TGTGCCAGCAGCCTACCATTTAAGGGGGCGCGTAACACTGAAGCTTTCTTT.

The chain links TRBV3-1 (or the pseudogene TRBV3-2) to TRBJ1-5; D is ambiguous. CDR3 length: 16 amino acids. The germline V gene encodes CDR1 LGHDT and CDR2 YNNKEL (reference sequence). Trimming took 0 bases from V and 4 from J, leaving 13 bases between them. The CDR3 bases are TGTGCCAGCAGCCAAGACTTGTACACCGCTAATCAGCCCCAGCATTTT. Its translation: CASSQDLYTANQPQHF.

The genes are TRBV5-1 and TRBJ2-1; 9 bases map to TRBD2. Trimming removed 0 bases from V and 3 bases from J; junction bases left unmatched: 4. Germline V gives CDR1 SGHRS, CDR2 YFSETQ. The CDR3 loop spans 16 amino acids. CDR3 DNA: TGCGCCAGCAGCTTGGAGGGACTAGCTGGCTACAATGAGCAGTTCTTC. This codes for CASSLEGLAGYNEQFF.

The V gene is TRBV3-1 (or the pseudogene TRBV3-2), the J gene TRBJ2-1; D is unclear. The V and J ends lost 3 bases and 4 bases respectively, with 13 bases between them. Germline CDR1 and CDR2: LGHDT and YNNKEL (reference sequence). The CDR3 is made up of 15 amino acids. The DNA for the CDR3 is TGTGCCAGCAGCCACGGTGACCTGGGGTACAATGAGCAGTTCTTC. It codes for CASSHGDLGYNEQFF.